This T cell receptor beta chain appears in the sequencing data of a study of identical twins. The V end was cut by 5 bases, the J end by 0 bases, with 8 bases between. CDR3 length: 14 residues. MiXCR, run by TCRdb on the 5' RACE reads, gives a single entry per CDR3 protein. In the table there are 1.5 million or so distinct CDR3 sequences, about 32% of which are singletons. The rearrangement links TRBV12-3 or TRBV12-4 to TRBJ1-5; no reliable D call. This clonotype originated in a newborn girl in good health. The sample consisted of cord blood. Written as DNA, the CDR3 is TGTGCCAGCAGTCCCCTGCATAGCAATCAGCCCCAGCATTTT. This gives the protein CASSPLHSNQPQHF.